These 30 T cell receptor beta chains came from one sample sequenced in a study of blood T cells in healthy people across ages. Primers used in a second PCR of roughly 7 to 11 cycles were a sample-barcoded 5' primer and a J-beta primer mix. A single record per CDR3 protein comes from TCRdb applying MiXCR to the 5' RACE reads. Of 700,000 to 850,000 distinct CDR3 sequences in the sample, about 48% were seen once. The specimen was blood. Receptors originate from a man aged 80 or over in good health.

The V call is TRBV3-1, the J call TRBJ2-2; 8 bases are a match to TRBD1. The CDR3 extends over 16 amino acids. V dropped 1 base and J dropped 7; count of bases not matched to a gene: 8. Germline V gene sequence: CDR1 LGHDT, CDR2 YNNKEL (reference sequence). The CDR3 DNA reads TGTGCCAGCAGCCAAGGGCTTACAGGGGGTATCGGGGAGCTGTTTTTT. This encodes CASSQGLTGGIGELFF.

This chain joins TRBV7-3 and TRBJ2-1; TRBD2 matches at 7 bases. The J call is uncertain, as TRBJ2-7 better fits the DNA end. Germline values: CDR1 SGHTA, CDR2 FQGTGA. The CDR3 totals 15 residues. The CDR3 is CASSPLSIAGNEQYF. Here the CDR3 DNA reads TGTGCCAGCAGCCCGCTGTCGATAGCGGGCAATGAGCAGTACTTC.

In DNA form, the CDR3 reads TGCAGTGCCCGGCCCCCCGCAACTAATGAAAAACTGTTTTTT. The encoded protein is CSARPPATNEKLFF. The chain employs TRBV20-1 and TRBJ1-4; D is unresolved. This CDR3 is 14 amino acids long. The V and J ends lost 6 bases and 0 bases respectively, with 11 bases between them. From germline, CDR1 is DFQATT and CDR2 SNEGSKA (reference sequence).

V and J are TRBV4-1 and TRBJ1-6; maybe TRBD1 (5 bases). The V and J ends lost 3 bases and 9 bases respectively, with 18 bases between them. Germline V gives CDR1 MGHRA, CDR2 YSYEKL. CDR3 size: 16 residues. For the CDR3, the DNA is TGCGCCAGCAGCCAGGGACCCGGCACCGGGCGTTCACCCCTCCACTTT. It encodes CASSQGPGTGRSPLHF.

This CDR3 reads CASSPRTSGSPYNEQFF. The CDR3 DNA is TGTGCCAGCAGCCCCCGGACTAGCGGGAGCCCCTACAATGAGCAGTTCTTC. The chain combines TRBV7-2 with TRBJ2-1; 13 bases map to TRBD2. CDR1 and CDR2 (germline): SGHTA, FQGNSA. The CDR3 is made up of 17 amino acids. V was pared by 5 bases and J by 2 bases, with 6 bases of the junction left unmatched. Drawing the rest from reference TRBV7-2 and TRBJ2-1, the complete variable domain is GAGVSQSPSNKVTEKGKDVELRCDPISGHTALYWYRQSLGQGLEFLIYFQGNSAPDKSGLPSDRFSAERTGGSVSTLTIQRTQQEDSAVYLCASSPRTSGSPYNEQFFGPGTRLTVL.

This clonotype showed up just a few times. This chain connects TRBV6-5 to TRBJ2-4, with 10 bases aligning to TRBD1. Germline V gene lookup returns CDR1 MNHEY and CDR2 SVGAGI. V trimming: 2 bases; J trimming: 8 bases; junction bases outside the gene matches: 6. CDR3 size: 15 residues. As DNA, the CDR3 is TGTGCCAGCAGTTACGACGACAGGGGGCGAGACATTCAGTACTTC. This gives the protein CASSYDDRGRDIQYF.

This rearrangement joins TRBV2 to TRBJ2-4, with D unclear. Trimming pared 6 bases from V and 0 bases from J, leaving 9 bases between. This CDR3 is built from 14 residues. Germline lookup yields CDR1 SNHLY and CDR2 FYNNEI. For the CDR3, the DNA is TGTGCCAGCAGAGTTCTAGTAGCCAAAAACATTCAGTACTTC. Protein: CASRVLVAKNIQYF.

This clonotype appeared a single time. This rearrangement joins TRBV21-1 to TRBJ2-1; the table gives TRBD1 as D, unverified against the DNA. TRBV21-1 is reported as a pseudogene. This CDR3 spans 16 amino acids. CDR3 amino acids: CASSKFTRVPYSEQFF. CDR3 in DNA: TGTGCCAGCAGCAAATTCACCCGGGTCCCTTACAGTGAGCAGTTCTTC.

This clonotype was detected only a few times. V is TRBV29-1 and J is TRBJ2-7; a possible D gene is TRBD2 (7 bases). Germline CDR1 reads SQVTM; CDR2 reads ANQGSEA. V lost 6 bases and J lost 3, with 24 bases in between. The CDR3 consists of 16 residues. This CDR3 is CSVWGGNKDSNYEQYF. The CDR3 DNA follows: TGCAGCGTGTGGGGGGGCAATAAGGACAGCAACTACGAGCAGTACTTC.

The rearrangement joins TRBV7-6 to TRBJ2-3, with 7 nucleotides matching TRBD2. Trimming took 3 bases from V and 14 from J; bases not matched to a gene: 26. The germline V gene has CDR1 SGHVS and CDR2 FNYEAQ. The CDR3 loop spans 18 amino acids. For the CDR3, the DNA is TGTGCCAGCAGCTTGGGGGGGACCCGGGACTCGGCCGGGGGATACGCGTATTTT. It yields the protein CASSLGGTRDSAGGYAYF.

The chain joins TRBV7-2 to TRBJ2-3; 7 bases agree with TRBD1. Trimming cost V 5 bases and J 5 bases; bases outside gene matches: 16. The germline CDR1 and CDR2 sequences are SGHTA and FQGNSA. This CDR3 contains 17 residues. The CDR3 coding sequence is TGTGCCAGCAGCCAGGTAATCTCTACAGGGGCGAGAGATACGCAGTATTTT. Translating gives CASSQVISTGARDTQYF.

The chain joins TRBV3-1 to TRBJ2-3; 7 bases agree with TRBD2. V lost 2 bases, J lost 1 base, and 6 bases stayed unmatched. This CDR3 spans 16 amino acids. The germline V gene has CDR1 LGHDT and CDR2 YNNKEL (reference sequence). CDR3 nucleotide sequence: TGTGCCAGCAGCCAATTTGTAGCGGGCCGCACAGATACGCAGTATTTT. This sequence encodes CASSQFVAGRTDTQYF.

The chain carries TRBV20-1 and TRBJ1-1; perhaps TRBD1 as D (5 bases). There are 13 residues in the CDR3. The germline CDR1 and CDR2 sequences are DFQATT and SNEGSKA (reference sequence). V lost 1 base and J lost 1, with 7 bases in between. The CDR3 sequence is CSARAGPNTEAFF. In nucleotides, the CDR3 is TGCAGTGCTAGAGCGGGGCCGAACACTGAAGCTTTCTTT.

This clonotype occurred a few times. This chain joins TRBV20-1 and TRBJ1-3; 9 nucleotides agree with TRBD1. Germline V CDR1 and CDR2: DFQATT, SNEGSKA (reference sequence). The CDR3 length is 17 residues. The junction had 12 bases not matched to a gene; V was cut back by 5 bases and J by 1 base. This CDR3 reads CSAGGTGNSVSGNTIYF. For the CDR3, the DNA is TGCAGTGCTGGGGGGACAGGGAACTCGGTATCTGGAAACACCATATATTTT.

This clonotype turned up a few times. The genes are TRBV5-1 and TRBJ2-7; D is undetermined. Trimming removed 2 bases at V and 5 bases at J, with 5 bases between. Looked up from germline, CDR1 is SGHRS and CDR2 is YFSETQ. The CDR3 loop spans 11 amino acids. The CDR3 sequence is CASSFGHEQYF. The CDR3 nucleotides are TGCGCCAGCAGCTTTGGGCACGAGCAGTACTTC.

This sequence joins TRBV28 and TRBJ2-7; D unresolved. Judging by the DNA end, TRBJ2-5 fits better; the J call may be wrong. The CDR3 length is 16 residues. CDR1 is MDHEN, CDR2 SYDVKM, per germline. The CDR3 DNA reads TGTGCCAGCAGGTCCTCCTTGGGCGAGCCTCTGGAGACCCAGTACTTC. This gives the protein CASRSSLGEPLETQYF.

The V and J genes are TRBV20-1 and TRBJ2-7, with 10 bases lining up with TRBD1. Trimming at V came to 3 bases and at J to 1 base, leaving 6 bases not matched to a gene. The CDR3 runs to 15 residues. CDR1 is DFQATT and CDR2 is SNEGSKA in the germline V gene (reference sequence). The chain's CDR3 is CSASDPGQGSYEQYF. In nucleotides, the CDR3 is TGCAGTGCTAGTGATCCGGGACAGGGGTCCTACGAGCAGTACTTC.

CDR3: CSALDRGRGVDTQYF. In DNA form, the CDR3 reads TGCAGTGCCTTGGACAGGGGAAGAGGAGTAGATACGCAGTATTTT. V and J are TRBV20-1 and TRBJ2-3, with TRBD1 identical over 9 bases. The CDR3 is 15 amino acids. Germline assignment: CDR1 DFQATT and CDR2 SNEGSKA (reference sequence). J was trimmed by 5 bases and V by 6 bases; bases with no gene match: 12.

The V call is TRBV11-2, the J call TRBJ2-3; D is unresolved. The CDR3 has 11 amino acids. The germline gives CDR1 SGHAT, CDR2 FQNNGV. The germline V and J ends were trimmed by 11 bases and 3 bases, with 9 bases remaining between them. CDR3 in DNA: TGTGCCTCGGCCGCGACAGATACGCAGTATTTT. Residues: CASAATDTQYF. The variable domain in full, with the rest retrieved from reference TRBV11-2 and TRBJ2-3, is EAGVAQSPRYKIIEKRQSVAFWCNPISGHATLYWYQQILGQGPKLLIQFQNNGVVDDSQLPKDRFSAERLKGVDSTLKIQPAKLEDSAVYLCASAATDTQYFGPGTRLTVL.

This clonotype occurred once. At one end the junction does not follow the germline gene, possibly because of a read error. The CDR3 bases are TGTGCCAGCAGCCCGACAGGGAGGGAAGAGACCGAGTACTTC. It translates to CASSPTGREETEYF. The chain combines TRBV7-9 with TRBJ2-5; either TRBD1 or TRBD2 may supply D (7 bases each). Germline V gene data show CDR1 as SEHNR and CDR2 as FQNEAQ (reference sequence). The CDR3 spans 14 residues.

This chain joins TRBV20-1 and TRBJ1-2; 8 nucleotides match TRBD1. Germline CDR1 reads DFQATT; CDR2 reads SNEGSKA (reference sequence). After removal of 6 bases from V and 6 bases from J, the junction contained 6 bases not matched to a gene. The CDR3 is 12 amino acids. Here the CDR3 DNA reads TGCAGTGCACCGGGGACAGGCCATGGCTACACCTTC. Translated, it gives CSAPGTGHGYTF.

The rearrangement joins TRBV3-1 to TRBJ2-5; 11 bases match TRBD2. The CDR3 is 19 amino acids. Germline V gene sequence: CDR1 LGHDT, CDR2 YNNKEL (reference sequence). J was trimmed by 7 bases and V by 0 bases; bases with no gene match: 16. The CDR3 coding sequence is TGTGCCAGCAGCCAAGATGTCACCGGGACTAGCGGTGGAGAACGGACCCAGTACTTC. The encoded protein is CASSQDVTGTSGGERTQYF.

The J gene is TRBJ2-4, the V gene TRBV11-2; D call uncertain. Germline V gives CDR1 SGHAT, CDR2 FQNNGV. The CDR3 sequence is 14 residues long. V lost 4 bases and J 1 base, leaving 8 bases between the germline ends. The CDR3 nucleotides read TGTGCCAGCAGCTCCTTAATGGCCAAAAACATTCAGTACTTC. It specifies CASSSLMAKNIQYF.

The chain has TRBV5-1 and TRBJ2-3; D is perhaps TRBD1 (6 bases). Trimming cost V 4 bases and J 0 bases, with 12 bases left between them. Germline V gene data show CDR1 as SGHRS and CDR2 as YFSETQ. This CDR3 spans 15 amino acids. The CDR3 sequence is CASSRDTYSTDTQYF. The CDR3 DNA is TGCGCCAGCAGCCGGGACACCTATAGCACAGATACGCAGTATTTT.

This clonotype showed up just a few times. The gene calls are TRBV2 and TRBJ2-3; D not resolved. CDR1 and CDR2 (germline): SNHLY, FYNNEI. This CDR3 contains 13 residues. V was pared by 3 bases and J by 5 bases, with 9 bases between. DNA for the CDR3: TGTGCCAGCAGTGATGTCCTGGGAGATACGCAGTATTTT. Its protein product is CASSDVLGDTQYF. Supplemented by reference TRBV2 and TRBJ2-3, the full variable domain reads EPEVTQTPSHQVTQMGQEVILRCVPISNHLYFYWYRQILGQKVEFLVSFYNNEISEKSEIFDDQFSVERPDGSNFTLKIRSTKLEDSAMYFCASSDVLGDTQYFGPGTRLTVL.

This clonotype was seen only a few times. For the CDR3, the DNA is TGCAGCGCCTCGGACAGGGCGACCCTCACAGATACGCAGTATTTT. Translating gives CSASDRATLTDTQYF. This chain joins TRBV29-1 and TRBJ2-3, with TRBD1 matching 8 bases. Germline CDR1 is SQVTM and CDR2 is ANQGSEA. Trimming at V came to 7 bases and at J to 2 bases, leaving 11 bases not matched to a gene. The CDR3 has 15 residues.

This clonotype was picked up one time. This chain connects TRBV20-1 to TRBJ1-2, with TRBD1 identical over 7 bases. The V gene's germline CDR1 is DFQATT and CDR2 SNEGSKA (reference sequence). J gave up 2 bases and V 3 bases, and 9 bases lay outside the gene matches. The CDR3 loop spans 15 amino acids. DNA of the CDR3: TGCAGTGCTAGGGGGGACAGTCAAACGAACTATGGCTACACCTTC. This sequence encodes CSARGDSQTNYGYTF.

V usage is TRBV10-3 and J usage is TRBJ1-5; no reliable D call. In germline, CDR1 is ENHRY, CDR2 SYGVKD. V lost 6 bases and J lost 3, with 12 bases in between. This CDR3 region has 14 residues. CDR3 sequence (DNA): TGTGCCATCAGCGACCGGACGGACAATCAGCCCCAGCATTTT. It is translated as CAISDRTDNQPQHF.

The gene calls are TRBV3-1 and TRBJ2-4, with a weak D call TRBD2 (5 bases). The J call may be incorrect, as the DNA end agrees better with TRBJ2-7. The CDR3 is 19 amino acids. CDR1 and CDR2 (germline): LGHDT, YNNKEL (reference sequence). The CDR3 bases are TGTGCCAGCAGCCAGGCCCGAGAGAGGGCGGCCCCATTGACCTACGAGCAGTACTTC. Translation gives CASSQARERAAPLTYEQYF.

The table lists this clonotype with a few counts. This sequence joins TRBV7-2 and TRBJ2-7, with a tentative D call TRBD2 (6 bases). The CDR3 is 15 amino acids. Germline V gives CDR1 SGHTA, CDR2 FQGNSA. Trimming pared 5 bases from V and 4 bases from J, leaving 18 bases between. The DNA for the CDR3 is TGTGCCAGCAGCCACAGTGCCGGAGGGGTTTACGAGCAGTACTTC. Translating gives CASSHSAGGVYEQYF.